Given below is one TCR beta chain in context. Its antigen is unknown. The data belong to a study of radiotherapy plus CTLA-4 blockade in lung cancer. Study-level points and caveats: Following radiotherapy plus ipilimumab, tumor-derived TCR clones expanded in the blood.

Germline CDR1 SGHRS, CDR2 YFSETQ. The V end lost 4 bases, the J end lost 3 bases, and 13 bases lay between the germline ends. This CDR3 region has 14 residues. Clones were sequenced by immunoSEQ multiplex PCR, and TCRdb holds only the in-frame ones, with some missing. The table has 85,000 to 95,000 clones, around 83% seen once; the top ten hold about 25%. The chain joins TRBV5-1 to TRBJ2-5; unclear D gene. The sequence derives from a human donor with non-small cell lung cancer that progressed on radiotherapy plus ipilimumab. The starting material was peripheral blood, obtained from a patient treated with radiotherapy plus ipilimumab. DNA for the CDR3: TGCGCCAGCAGCCCGGACGGTCCTAAAGAGACCCAGTACTTC. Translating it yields CASSPDGPKETQYF.